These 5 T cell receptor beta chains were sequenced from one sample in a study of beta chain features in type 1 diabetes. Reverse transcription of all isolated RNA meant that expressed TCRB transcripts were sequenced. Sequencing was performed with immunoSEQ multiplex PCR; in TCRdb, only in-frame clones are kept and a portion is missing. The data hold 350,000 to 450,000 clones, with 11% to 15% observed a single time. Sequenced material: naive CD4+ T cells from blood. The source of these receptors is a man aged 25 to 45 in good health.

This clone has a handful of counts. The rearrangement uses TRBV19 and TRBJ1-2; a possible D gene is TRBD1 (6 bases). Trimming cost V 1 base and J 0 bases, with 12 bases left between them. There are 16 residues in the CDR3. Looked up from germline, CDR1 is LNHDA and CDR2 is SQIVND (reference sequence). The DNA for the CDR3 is TGTGCCAGTAGTATAGCTCAGACAGGAGCTAACTATGGCTACACCTTC. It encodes CASSIAQTGANYGYTF. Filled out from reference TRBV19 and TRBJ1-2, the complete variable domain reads DGGITQSPKYLFRKEGQNVTLSCEQNLNHDAMYWYRQDPGQGLRLIYYSQIVNDFQKGDIAEGYSVSREKKESFPLTVTSAQKNPTAFYLCASSIAQTGANYGYTFGSGTRLTVV.

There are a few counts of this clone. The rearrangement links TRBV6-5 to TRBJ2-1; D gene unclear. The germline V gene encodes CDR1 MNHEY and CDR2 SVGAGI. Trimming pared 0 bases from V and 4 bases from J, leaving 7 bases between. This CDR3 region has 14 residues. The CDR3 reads CASSYSGRYNEQFF. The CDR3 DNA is TGTGCCAGCAGTTACTCTGGCAGGTACAATGAGCAGTTCTTC.

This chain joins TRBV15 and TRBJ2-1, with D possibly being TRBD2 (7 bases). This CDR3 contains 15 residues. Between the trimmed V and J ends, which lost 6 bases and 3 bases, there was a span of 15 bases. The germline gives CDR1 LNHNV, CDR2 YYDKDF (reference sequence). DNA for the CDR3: TGTGCCACCAGGAAGGGGGGACTAATCTACAATGAGCAGTTCTTC. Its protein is CATRKGGLIYNEQFF.

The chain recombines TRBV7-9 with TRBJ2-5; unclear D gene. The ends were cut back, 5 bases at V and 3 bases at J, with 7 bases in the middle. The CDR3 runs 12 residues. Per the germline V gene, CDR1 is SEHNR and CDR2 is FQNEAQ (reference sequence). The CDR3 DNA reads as TGTGCCAGCAGCGAAATCAAAGAGACCCAGTACTTC. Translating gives CASSEIKETQYF.

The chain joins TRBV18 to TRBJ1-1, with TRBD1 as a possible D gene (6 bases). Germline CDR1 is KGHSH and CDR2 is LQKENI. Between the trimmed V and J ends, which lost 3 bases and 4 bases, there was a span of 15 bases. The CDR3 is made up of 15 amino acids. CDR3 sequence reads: CASSPSTTGITEAFF. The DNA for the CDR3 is TGTGCCAGCTCACCCTCCACAACAGGGATCACTGAAGCTTTCTTT.